Each of the 22 T cell receptor beta chains below was sequenced from the same sample in a study of T-cell reconstitution after alpha-beta-depleted transplantation in children. TCRbeta library preparation incorporated unique molecular identifiers. TCRdb reprocessed the PCR reads via MiXCR and lists one record per CDR3 protein. This table holds some 460,000 distinct CDR3 sequences, around 15% found once. The material sequenced was PBMCs, mostly from graft donor cells, taken 360 days after TCRalphabeta/CD19-depleted stem cell transplant. All receptors come from a boy under two years old who had a stem cell transplant for Wiskott-Aldrich syndrome, so the T cells may come from the graft donor.

This clonotype was seen a few times. The gene calls are TRBV15 and TRBJ2-1; D remains unclear. Germline assignment: CDR1 LNHNV and CDR2 YYDKDF (reference sequence). The CDR3 contains 14 residues. With 1 base removed from V and 4 bases from J, the gap between germline ends came to 8 bases. The CDR3 coding sequence is TGTGCCACCAGCAGAGTTGGACCTTACAATGAGCAGTTCTTC. It encodes CATSRVGPYNEQFF.

In this sample, this clonotype turned up a few times. CDR3: CASSLALDSASYEQYF. CDR3 sequence (DNA): TGCGCCAGCAGCTTGGCGCTCGACAGTGCCTCCTACGAGCAGTACTTC. The rearrangement joins TRBV5-1 to TRBJ2-7; D perhaps matches TRBD1 (5 bases). Trimming removed 0 bases at V and 0 bases at J, with 13 bases between. Germline V gives CDR1 SGHRS, CDR2 YFSETQ. The length of the CDR3 is 16 residues.

V usage is TRBV4-1 and J usage is TRBJ2-3; D perhaps matches TRBD1 (5 bases). CDR3 length: 17 residues. V was trimmed by 4 bases and J by 3 bases, leaving 20 bases between them. Germline loops: CDR1 MGHRA, CDR2 YSYEKL. CDR3 coding DNA: TGCGCCAGCAGCCTATCGATCCCCAGGGATGAGACAGATACGCAGTATTTT. Amino acids: CASSLSIPRDETDTQYF.

This clonotype was seen only a few times. V and J are TRBV7-2 and TRBJ2-6, with a tentative D call TRBD1 (6 bases). V was clipped by 1 base and J by 0 bases, with 16 bases between them. Germline assignment: CDR1 SGHTA and CDR2 FQGNSA. This CDR3 has 19 residues. The CDR3 region has the DNA TGTGCCAGCAGCTTAGTGCCGGGACACCTGAGCTCTGGGGCCAACGTCCTGACTTTC. Its translation: CASSLVPGHLSSGANVLTF.

This chain uses TRBV5-6 with TRBJ2-7, with D perhaps TRBD1 (6 bases). Germline-derived CDR1 and CDR2 are SGHDT and YYEEEE. This CDR3 is built from 13 residues. Trimming took 5 bases from V and 3 from J, leaving 12 bases between them. The CDR3 DNA reads as TGTGCCAGCAGTCACTGGGACATCTACGAGCAGTACTTC. Protein: CASSHWDIYEQYF.

The genes are TRBV7-9 and TRBJ1-5; no firm D call. Between the trimmed V and J ends, which lost 4 bases and 6 bases, there was a span of 7 bases. This CDR3 spans 12 amino acids. Germline V gene lookup returns CDR1 SEHNR and CDR2 FQNEAQ (reference sequence). The CDR3 DNA sequence: TGTGCCAGCAGCTCAGGAGGTCAGCCCCAGCATTTT. Translated, it gives CASSSGGQPQHF.

This clonotype was found a few times. The genes are TRBV7-8 and TRBJ2-5; possibly TRBD2 for D (5 bases). CDR1 is SGHVS, CDR2 FQNEAQ, per germline. The CDR3 extends over 15 amino acids. The V and J ends lost 5 bases and 4 bases respectively, with 17 bases between them. The CDR3 sequence is CASSPIMGSSETQYF. DNA of the CDR3: TGTGCCAGCAGCCCAATTATGGGGAGCTCAGAGACCCAGTACTTC.

In this sample, this clonotype turned up a few times. The chain joins TRBV18 to TRBJ2-3; TRBD1 aligns across 9 bases. The CDR3 length is 16 residues. V lost 5 bases and J lost 6; bases outside the gene matches: 12. Germline V gene sequence: CDR1 KGHSH, CDR2 LQKENI. The CDR3: CASSFLGTGFGDTQYF. The CDR3 nucleotides are TGTGCCAGCTCATTCCTTGGGACAGGGTTCGGCGATACGCAGTATTTT.

The J gene is TRBJ2-2, the V gene TRBV19; the match to TRBD2 covers 14 bases. The V gene's germline CDR1 is LNHDA and CDR2 SQIVND (reference sequence). The CDR3 runs 16 residues. The V and J ends lost 2 bases and 6 bases, in that order; junction bases with no gene match: 2. The CDR3 DNA is TGTGCCAGTAGTATACGGACTAGCGGGAGGCCCGGGGAGCTGTTTTTT. Protein product: CASSIRTSGRPGELFF.

V and J are TRBV27 and TRBJ2-7, with D possibly matching TRBD1 (6 bases). The CDR3 contains 15 residues. Germline V gives CDR1 MNHEY, CDR2 SMNVEV (reference sequence). Trimming pared 1 base from V and 5 bases from J, leaving 15 bases between. The CDR3 region is CASSLLGGPIDEQYF. The CDR3 DNA reads as TGTGCCAGCAGTTTATTAGGGGGACCCATTGACGAGCAGTACTTC.

The J gene is TRBJ2-5, the V gene TRBV20-1; D tentatively fits TRBD1 or TRBD2 (7 bases each). The CDR3 sequence is 13 residues long. Trimming took 2 bases from V and 5 from J, leaving 12 bases between them. CDR1 and CDR2 from the germline V gene are DFQATT and SNEGSKA (reference sequence). DNA for the CDR3: TGCAGTGCTAGACCAGGGGGGGGGGAGACCCAGTACTTC. Translated, it gives CSARPGGGETQYF.

This clonotype was detected a few times. One end of the junction fails to match germline, which may point to a read error. This chain connects TRBV5-4 to TRBJ2-2; 7 positions match TRBD2. The CDR3 consists of 15 residues. Germline assignment: CDR1 SGHNT and CDR2 YYREEE (reference sequence). DNA of the CDR3: TGTGCCAGCAGCGGAAGACTAGCTGGTTACACCGGGGAGCTGTTT. Its translation is CASSGRLAGYTGELF. Looking up the rest from reference TRBV5-4 and TRBJ2-2 gives the full variable domain: ETGVTQSPTHLIKTRGQQVTLRCSSQSGHNTVSWYQQALGQGPQFIFQYYREEENGRGNFPPRFSGLQFPNYSSELNVNALELDDSALYLCASSGRLAGYTGELFGEGSRLTVL.

The chain is built from TRBV3-1 and TRBJ2-7; perhaps TRBD1 as D (5 bases). V dropped 3 bases and J dropped 3 bases, with 12 bases sitting between them. The CDR3 sequence is 14 residues long. The V gene's germline CDR1 is LGHDT and CDR2 YNNKEL (reference sequence). CDR3 sequence (DNA): TGTGCCAGCAGCCATCTGGACACGAGCTACGAGCAGTACTTC. Translation: CASSHLDTSYEQYF.

This clonotype came up a few times. The V call is TRBV20-1, the J call TRBJ2-7, with 7 bases identical to TRBD2. Germline V gives CDR1 DFQATT, CDR2 SNEGSKA (reference sequence). The CDR3 is 14 amino acids. With 1 base clipped from V and 4 bases from J, the junction kept 7 bases outside the gene matches. The CDR3 DNA sequence: TGCAGTGCTAGAGTTTGGGGACTAAAATACGAGCAGTACTTC. It translates to CSARVWGLKYEQYF.

CDR3 in DNA: TGCAGTGCTGACGGACAGGGCGAGCAGTACTTC. Protein: CSADGQGEQYF. The chain links TRBV20-1 to TRBJ2-7; 8 bases align to TRBD1. Per germline, CDR1 DFQATT and CDR2 SNEGSKA (reference sequence). V trimming: 5 bases; J trimming: 6 bases; junction bases outside the gene matches: 3. The CDR3 is 11 residues long.

This clonotype has a count of ten or more. The rearrangement joins TRBV4-3 to TRBJ2-7; perhaps D is TRBD1 or TRBD2 (5 bases each). In germline, CDR1 is LGHNA, CDR2 YSLEER. This CDR3 region has 14 residues. V dropped 4 bases and J dropped 2 bases, with 12 bases sitting between them. The CDR3 spells CASSPGTVTYEQYF. For the CDR3, the DNA is TGCGCCAGCAGCCCAGGGACGGTAACCTACGAGCAGTACTTC.

A few counts support this clonotype. The chain has TRBV29-1 and TRBJ1-2, with 8 bases fitting TRBD1. This CDR3 has 12 amino acids. The junction had 3 bases not matched to a gene; V was cut back by 6 bases and J by 3 bases. Germline V gene sequence: CDR1 SQVTM, CDR2 ANQGSEA. CDR3 loop: CSVDRVDYGYTF. For the CDR3, the DNA is TGCAGCGTGGACAGGGTCGACTATGGCTACACCTTC.

V and J are TRBV29-1 and TRBJ2-3; 8 positions agree with TRBD2. Germline V gene lookup returns CDR1 SQVTM and CDR2 ANQGSEA. V shed 3 bases and J 6 bases; nucleotides not matched to a gene: 5. The CDR3 contains 13 residues. The chain's CDR3 is CSVEGTRADTQYF. The CDR3 nucleotides are TGCAGCGTTGAGGGGACTAGGGCGGATACGCAGTATTTT.

This clonotype was counted a few times. The rearrangement uses TRBV20-1 and TRBJ2-5, with D hard to call. The germline CDR1 and CDR2 sequences are DFQATT and SNEGSKA (reference sequence). Trimming stripped 1 base from V and 4 bases from J, with 13 bases between. The CDR3 length is 14 residues. CDR3 sequence reads: CSARGWVVSETQYF. CDR3 in DNA: TGCAGTGCTAGAGGTTGGGTAGTTTCAGAGACCCAGTACTTC.

This clonotype has only a few counts. The chain has TRBV20-1 and TRBJ2-3; D gene ambiguous. CDR1 is DFQATT, CDR2 SNEGSKA, per germline (reference sequence). Trimming took 6 bases from V and 1 from J, leaving 11 bases between them. The CDR3 runs 13 residues. The CDR3 nucleotides are TGCAGTGCCGCCCCGAGGCGCACAGATACGCAGTATTTT. Its protein product is CSAAPRRTDTQYF.

The rearrangement uses TRBV12-3 or TRBV12-4 and TRBJ2-3; possibly TRBD1 for D (5 bases). CDR3 length equals 13 residues. V was cut by 6 bases and J by 4 bases, with 11 bases left in between. CDR3 amino acids: CASRSTGSDTQYF. DNA for the CDR3: TGTGCCAGCAGATCCACAGGTTCAGATACGCAGTATTTT.

This clonotype has a handful of counts. The V call is TRBV27, the J call TRBJ2-3; unclear D gene. Per the germline V gene, CDR1 is MNHEY and CDR2 is SMNVEV (reference sequence). The CDR3 covers 16 residues. Trimming took 5 bases from V and 0 from J, leaving 15 bases between them. CDR3 bases: TGTGCCAGCAGTAGGGTAGCCATCGCTAGCACAGATACGCAGTATTTT. Amino acid sequence: CASSRVAIASTDTQYF.